The clone carrying this TCR beta chain was detected a few times. The antigen is unknown. Trimming shortened V by 6 bases and J by 4 bases, and 15 bases separated the two germline ends. Germline V gene sequence: CDR1 MNHEY, CDR2 SVGEGT. The CDR3 length is 14 residues. This record belongs to a study of vaccination and CD4 T cells after COVID-19. About the research overall: Stimuli were overlapping spike peptide pools of SARS-CoV-2 and three common cold coronaviruses (HCoV-NL63, HCoV-OC43, HCoV-229E).

Documented treatment: roughly 11-day PBMC culture with coronavirus spike peptide pools or control peptides (ViraFEST assay). CD4+ T cells of the unexposed donor were collected before the COVID-19 pandemic (2011-2018). Via ViraFEST, peptide pools expanded antigen-specific T cells before TCR sequencing. General study findings and limits: Convalescent patients' median share of reactive clones seen only post-vaccination was 70% to 90%. The great majority, 304 of 307 vaccine-specific clones, proved spike mono-reactive in convalescent patients.

The assay that was used to sequence DNA from cultured CD4+ T cells was the Oncomine TCR Beta short-read assay. Using its own MiXCR run on the PCR reads, TCRdb lists one record per CDR3 protein. The sample has some 8,000 distinct CDR3 sequences, 40% to 60% seen once. The sample taken for sequencing was CD4+ T cells from blood, cultured in vitro. This sequence originates from a human donor in good health. This chain connects TRBV6-2 or TRBV6-3 to TRBJ1-1, with TRBD1 as a possible D gene (5 bases). CDR3 loop: CASRWNTGGTEAFF. In nucleotides, the CDR3 is TGTGCCAGCAGATGGAACACAGGTGGCACTGAAGCTTTCTTT.